This TCR beta chain was observed in a study of early T cells in non-severe SARS-CoV-2 infection. Study-level information: RNA in bulk from unsorted whole blood was sequenced, and chains were unpaired.

This clonotype was observed a handful of times. The ends lost 3 bases at V and 2 bases at J; junction bases unmatched: 5. The CDR3 covers 15 residues. Germline V lookup: CDR1 SGHNT, CDR2 YYREEE (reference sequence). One entry per CDR3 protein results from TCRdb running MiXCR on the 5' RACE reads. The table includes tens of thousands of distinct CDR3 sequences, roughly 6% detected once. The sequencing sample was made of whole blood. The chain uses TRBV5-4 and TRBJ2-1; 7 nucleotides match TRBD2. The clonotype was recovered from an adult who was a healthcare worker with PCR-confirmed SARS-CoV-2 infection or an uninfected control (not recorded which). The CDR3 reads CASSSRSGTYNEQFF. Written as DNA, the CDR3 is TGTGCCAGCAGCTCACGGAGCGGGACCTACAATGAGCAGTTCTTC.